This T cell receptor beta chain comes out of a study of T cell changes during pregnancy in multiple sclerosis. The CDR3 has 16 amino acids. With V trimmed by 8 bases and J by 4 bases, 13 bases remained unmatched. Germline V gene data show CDR1 as MNHEY and CDR2 as SMNVEV (reference sequence). The table came from immunoSEQ multiplex PCR; TCRdb's copy has only in-frame clones and leaves some out. The sample holds tens of thousands of clones, approximately 90% seen once. This clonotype originated in a female donor with multiple sclerosis, enrolled in a pregnancy study. V usage is TRBV27 and J usage is TRBJ2-5, with TRBD2 identical over 10 bases. The sequenced sample was CD4+ T cells from peripheral blood mononuclear cells, obtained in the first trimester of pregnancy. CDR3 loop: CASGFPGLASGETQYF. CDR3 bases: TGTGCCAGCGGGTTTCCGGGACTAGCGTCAGGAGAGACCCAGTACTTC.